The rows below give T cell receptor beta chains drawn from one sample of a study of T cells in Graves' hyperthyroidism and ophthalmopathy. MiXCR, run by TCRdb on the multiplex PCR reads, gives a single entry per CDR3 protein. The sample lists 300,000 or so distinct CDR3 sequences, roughly 18% occurring once. Sequences were obtained from blood. These receptors came from a woman aged 45-65 years with Graves' hyperthyroidism. Each CDR3 is given with its conserved first and last residue. Clone size is stated in some rows and not others, as once, few, many or a class when expanded.

V gene	J gene	clone size	CDR3 protein
TRBV7-2	TRBJ2-3	few	CASSFRLGDTQYF
TRBV12-3/TRBV12-4	TRBJ1-2	many	CASSLSGGGNYGYTF
TRBV12-5	TRBJ1-2	many	CASGLDSYIGYTF
TRBV7-9	TRBJ2-2	few	CASSFGGASGELFF
TRBV2	TRBJ1-1	.	CASRDGQTYTEAFF
TRBV19	TRBJ1-2	few	CASSMQQGAYGYTF
TRBV5-5	TRBJ2-5	many	CASSLTTGFGETQYF
TRBV18	TRBJ1-6	.	CASSPSGSSYNSPLHF
TRBV6-5	TRBJ2-7	.	CASSYSQGVGLNEQYF
TRBV5-1	TRBJ2-2	few	CASSAASGTSNTGELFF
TRBV2	TRBJ2-7	.	CASSVLGISNEQYF
TRBV27	TRBJ2-1	.	CASSITGSAGVRGTNEQFF
TRBV5-1	TRBJ2-3	.	CASSSEDGSQYF
TRBV19	TRBJ2-2	.	CASSIVPSPGELFF
TRBV27	TRBJ1-2	.	CASSSPGPGVVTF
TRBV3-1	TRBJ1-1	many	CASSQFYFGQENTEAFF
TRBV2	TRBJ2-5	few	CASSDGPQETQYF
TRBV12-3/TRBV12-4	TRBJ1-5	many	CASTSVGQPQHF
TRBV28	TRBJ2-2	few	CASSLGVRTGELFF
TRBV20-1	TRBJ1-1	few	CSPQGDTEAFF
TRBV28	TRBJ1-1	few	CASSTLDRGKTEAFF
TRBV5-1	TRBJ1-4	many	CASSAPTGGNEKLFF
TRBV10-3	TRBJ1-6	many	CAISVGTGGGNSPLHF
TRBV5-8	TRBJ1-1	few	CASSTGQGAVTEAFF
TRBV10-3	TRBJ2-4	few	CAISESMGIQYF
TRBV11-3	TRBJ2-1	few	CASSLVPSGRSEQFF
TRBV28	TRBJ2-5	.	CASSPGVETQYF
TRBV5-1	TRBJ2-5	many	CASSFAGSQETQYF
TRBV2	TRBJ2-1	many	CASRASGSYNEQFF
TRBV18	TRBJ2-1	.	CASSRGLADISSYNEQFF
TRBV5-1	TRBJ2-7	many	CASSLGNSYEQYF
TRBV28	TRBJ1-1	many	CASFTGAGTEAFF
TRBV12-3/TRBV12-4	TRBJ2-2	many	CASSPQGTGDGGELFF
TRBV30	TRBJ1-2	.	CAWKLSGAYGYTF
TRBV27	TRBJ2-1	many	CASSLGGFTYNEQFF
TRBV3-1	TRBJ2-1	many	CASSQEGGFEQFF
TRBV30	TRBJ1-1	once	CAWRAGGANTEAFF